This TCR beta chain was identified in a study of CD8+ T cells in alopecia areata (dated by TCRdb to between 2017 and 2018). In terms of the full investigation: The treated patients, all with moderate-to-severe alopecia areata, were enrolled in an open-label pilot trial of oral tofacitinib given at 5 to 10 mg twice daily. Biopsies were taken from tofacitinib-treated patients at baseline and at 4 and 24 weeks of treatment, and a later scalp biopsy was taken in several of the tofacitinib-treated patients. immunoSEQ multiplex PCR using 35 Vbeta forward primers and 13 Jbeta reverse primers was used to amplify TCRbeta CDR3 regions. Scalp clonality was compared across normal scalp (n=4), patchy alopecia areata scalp (n=8), and alopecia totalis/universalis scalp (n=8). On the human side, TCRbeta sequencing was run on scalp tissue and on sorted CD4+ and CD8+ peripheral blood T cells from healthy controls and from alopecia areata patients with either patchy or totalis/universalis disease. In both human patients and the C3H/HeJ mouse model, the study applied high-throughput TCRbeta sequencing to look at T cell clonal expansion in alopecia areata. RNA was extracted with the PAXgene miRNA kit for fixed scalp, the miRNeasy kit for PBMCs, and the RNeasy kit for mouse skin. The SALT score, which quantifies the percentage of affected scalp surface area, was used to measure disease severity in treated patients. Patients stayed on tofacitinib for 6 to 18 months and then had 6 months of follow-up off drug so that delayed response and recurrence could be assessed. Overall study results and their limits: Many expanded lesional clones were found to persist in scalp and blood during tofacitinib treatment, and relapse after treatment cessation may be partly explained by this persistence. Lesional scalp, especially in alopecia totalis/universalis, showed higher clonality and more expanded CD8+ clones than normal scalp, suggesting antigenic drive. Because the treated cohort was small and had just a single nonresponder, larger studies are needed to establish links between baseline CD8+ expansion and response. With tofacitinib, both scalp clonality and the number of expanded CD8+ clones among the top 100 scalp clones went down significantly. Scalp TCR repertoire analysis is complicated because resident alphabeta T cells in normal human skin are also sequenced, whereas mouse skin is dominated by gammadelta T cells. TCR sequences shared between patients were less clear than in mice, possibly partly because of HLA diversity in the patient population.

This clone was counted only a few times. Its antigen target is currently unknown. No base-level quality is on record; no much larger clone is a single base apart. The method behind the library was the immunoSEQ multiplex PCR assay. RNA was extracted from all samples and reverse transcribed into cDNA as template for TCR sequencing. SuperScript III was used for first-strand cDNA synthesis, primed with a 2:1 mix of oligo-dT and random hexamers. Amplification bias was assessed with a synthetic immune receptor repertoire, and residual bias was removed computationally. In the authors' own workflow: Raw reads were preprocessed for error removal, and CDR3 was defined according to IMGT conventions as running from the conserved cysteine to phenylalanine. To get clonality, Shannon entropy was normalized by log2 of the number of productive unique TCRs and the result was subtracted from 1. Scalp TCRbeta sequences were cross-referenced with sorted blood CD4 and CD8 repertoires so that the CD4 or CD8 identity of scalp clones could be inferred. Not all clones reach the TCRdb copy of this immuneACCESS table, which keeps in-frame sequences only. Checked studies attribute under half of the gap to unresolved V genes and leave the rest unexplained. V and J calls and clone size are as listed in that table; D and trimming were resolved from the DNA. Counted in this sample were about 200,000 clones; about 57% of them appeared once. The ten top clones hold approximately 1.4% of the sample.

The cysteine opens and the phenylalanine closes a CDR3 of 14 amino acids. The kept DNA is CDR3 alone, 42 bases in frame from the first base. CDR1 and CDR2 are read off the germline V gene (reference sequence) as SEHNR and FQNEAQ. Relative to germline, V is 4 bases shorter and J is 0 bases shorter, with 7 bases between their ends. The time point label on this specimen signifies: around 28 days on oral tofacitinib. According to the study, the label for this sample's treatment or condition signals: oral pan-JAK inhibitor, 5-10 mg twice daily. Lesional scalp punch biopsies and peripheral blood were collected from alopecia areata patients. PBMCs were separated by density centrifugation and stained for CD3, CD4 and CD8, after which CD4+ and CD8+ T cells were sorted on a FACSAria.

Rearrangement joined TRBV7-9 to TRBJ1-5, with the D gene not clear enough to name. The sequence was obtained from a human donor with alopecia areata. The starting material was CD4+ T cells sorted from blood, obtained at week 4, from a patient treated with tofacitinib. The nucleotide sequence is TGTGCCAGCAGCTCCGATGGTAGCAATCAGCCCCAGCATTTT. It translates as CASSSDGSNQPQHF.